This T cell receptor (beta chain) is drawn from a study of Ad26.COV2.S vaccination and SARS-CoV-2 variants. Looking at the study overall: As a participant in COV1001, the donor was in the Ad26.COV2.S trial arm. The authors gave Ad26.COV2.S intramuscularly, either once or twice 56 days apart.

Deletions cut 10 bases from V and 6 bases from J, with 11 bases between. The CDR3 totals 11 residues. Treatment denoted: some 20 received Ad26.COV2.S at low or high dose, single or two shots; five or six received placebo; per-sample allocation not given. The investigators took samples on day 63 after the first vaccine or placebo injection. Participants' vaccine, an Ad26 vector, delivered Wuhan-strain SARS-CoV-2 spike. Assay: immunoSEQ multiplex PCR; the TCRdb copy retains only in-frame clones and omits some. The sample has some 400,000 clones, over 75% seen once. This TCR was recovered from a person between 18 and 65 years old who received the Ad26.COV2.S COVID-19 vaccine or a placebo. V and J are TRBV12-3 or TRBV12-4 and TRBJ2-3; TRBD2 is a possible D gene (5 bases). Specimen: peripheral blood, collected in a trial of Ad26.COV2.S vaccine versus placebo. The CDR3 bases are TGTGCCACCGGACTTCACGATACGCAGTATTTT. This translates into CATGLHDTQYF.